Listed below are T cell receptor beta chains from one sample, sequenced in a study of radiotherapy plus CTLA-4 blockade in lung cancer. Generated by immunoSEQ multiplex PCR, the TCRdb table keeps only in-frame clones and is missing some. The table records 15,000 to 20,000 clones, approximately 85% of them present only once. The source was peripheral blood, collected from a patient treated with radiotherapy plus ipilimumab. These receptor sequences come from a human donor with non-small cell lung cancer whose response to radiotherapy plus ipilimumab could not be evaluated. CDR3s include the opening cysteine and the closing phenylalanine or tryptophan. A D gene is named only where the DNA matches it firmly. Rows may omit the clone size; those that give it use once, few, many or a size class.

J | size | V | D | DNA | CDR3
TRBJ2-7 | - | TRBV9 | TRBD2 | TGTGCCAGCAGCGCTAGCGGGAGGGGGACCTACGAGCAGTACTTC | CASSASGRGTYEQYF
TRBJ1-5 | few | TRBV28 | - | TGTGCCAGCAGTTTATGGTCGCAGGGAAGCAATCAGCCCCAGCATTTT | CASSLWSQGSNQPQHF
TRBJ2-6 | - | TRBV4-1 | - | TGCGCCAGCAGCCAAGAGAGGGTAGGGTCTGGGGCCAACGTCCTGACTTTC | CASSQERVGSGANVLTF
TRBJ2-3 | - | TRBV28 | - | TGTGCCAGCAGTTCTTACGGAGTTCGCACAGATACGCAGTATTTT | CASSSYGVRTDTQYF
TRBJ1-5 | - | TRBV5-1 | TRBD1 | TGCGCCAGCCGGGACAGTAATGATCAGCCCCAGCATTTT | CASRDSNDQPQHF
TRBJ2-5 | - | TRBV9 | - | TGTGCCAGCAGCGTAGCGGCGGGGTTACAAGAGACCCAGTACTTC | CASSVAAGLQETQYF
TRBJ1-3 | - | TRBV7-6 | TRBD1 | TGTGCCAGCACCTTGGGGGACAGTCGCTCTGGAAACACCATATATTTT | CASTLGDSRSGNTIYF
TRBJ1-6 | few | TRBV2 | - | TGTGCCAGCAGTGCAATTTTCAGGTTCGGTAATTCACCCCTCCACTTT | CASSAIFRFGNSPLHF
TRBJ1-5 | - | TRBV28 | - | TGTGCCAGCAGTCCCGGACCCGATCGACGGGGTCAGCCCCAGCATTTT | CASSPGPDRRGQPQHF
TRBJ2-1 | - | TRBV10-3 | TRBD2 | TGTGCCATCAGTGAGTCTAGCGGGAGATCGGTCTTC | CAISESSGRSVF
TRBJ2-7 | - | TRBV14 | - | TGTGCCAGCAGCCAAGTCGCCGGGACTTACGAGCAGTACTTC | CASSQVAGTYEQYF
TRBJ2-3 | - | TRBV18 | - | TGTGCCAGCTCACCAATCGAACTCTCAATGGCAGATACGCAGTATTTT | CASSPIELSMADTQYF
TRBJ2-1 | - | TRBV7-3 | - | TGTGCCAGCAAGGTTTCCGGAGGGTTCGACAATGAGCAGTTCTTC | CASKVSGGFDNEQFF
TRBJ1-2 | - | TRBV19 | - | TGTGCCAGTAGTACCGCGACAGGAAACTATGGCTACACCTTC | CASSTATGNYGYTF
TRBJ2-7 | - | TRBV2 | - | TGTGCCAGCAGGAGGGCGGAGGGGTCCTACGAGCAGTACTTC | CASRRAEGSYEQYF
TRBJ1-1 | - | TRBV11-2 | - | TGTGCCAGCAGCTTATACGGCAGGATGAACACTGAAGCTTTCTTT | CASSLYGRMNTEAFF
TRBJ2-2 | - | TRBV19 | TRBD1 | TGTGCCAGTAGGGGGAGGCAGGGGGCAGGATGGAACACCGGGGAGCTGTTTTTT | CASRGRQGAGWNTGELFF
TRBJ2-5 | - | TRBV11-2 | - | TGTGCCAGCAGCCCCACCGGGAGTAGGGAGACCCAGTACTTC | CASSPTGSRETQYF
TRBJ2-1 | - | TRBV21-1 | - | TGTGCCAGCACCAAGGAGGAGTTCTTC | CASTKEEFF
TRBJ1-2 | - | TRBV9 | - | TGTGCCAGCACCTCAGCGGCGGGAAACTATGGCTACACCTTC | CASTSAAGNYGYTF
TRBJ2-1 | - | TRBV5-1 | - | TGCGCCAGCAGCTTGGTCAGGGTTCAGAACAATGAGCAGTTCTTC | CASSLVRVQNNEQFF
TRBJ2-7 | - | TRBV14 | TRBD1 | TGTGCCAGCAGCCGGACAGGGGGTTCCTACGAGCAGTACTTC | CASSRTGGSYEQYF
TRBJ1-4 | - | TRBV2 | - | TGTGCCAGCAGCCAGGGGCCAGGGGAACCTGCAACTAATGAAAAACTGTTTTTT | CASSQGPGEPATNEKLFF
TRBJ2-7 | - | TRBV21-1 | - | TGTGCCAGCAGCCGAAAGGGGGGGAACTCCTACGAGCAGTACTTC | CASSRKGGNSYEQYF
TRBJ2-5 | - | TRBV5-6 | TRBD1 | TGTGCCAGCAGCCTCCCCGGGACAGGGGGCCAAGAGACCCAGTACTTC | CASSLPGTGGQETQYF
TRBJ2-6 | - | TRBV5-1 | - | TGCGCCAGCAGGACAGGAGTGTTCTCTGGGGCCAACGTCCTGACTTTC | CASRTGVFSGANVLTF
TRBJ1-3 | - | TRBV19 | - | TGTGCCAGTAGTATAGAGTGGACAGACTACGGGGGAAACACCATATATTTT | CASSIEWTDYGGNTIYF
TRBJ1-4 | - | TRBV2 | - | TGTGCCAGCGGGAACAGGGAAGGAGAAAAACTGTTTTTT | CASGNREGEKLFF
TRBJ2-7 | - | TRBV21-1 | - | TGTGCCAGCAGCAACCAGGGGGACGGCTCCTACGAGCAGTACTTC | CASSNQGDGSYEQYF
TRBJ2-7 | - | TRBV6-5 | - | TGTGCCAGCAGTTTGGGGGGACCGTACGAGCAGTACTTC | CASSLGGPYEQYF
TRBJ2-7 | - | TRBV27 | - | TGTGCCAGCAGTTTGGGAAGGGAGGACGAGCAGTACTTC | CASSLGREDEQYF
TRBJ2-5 | - | TRBV14 | - | TGTGCCAGCAGCCAACTCCTCGCAGGAACCCAGTACTTC | CASSQLLAGTQYF
TRBJ2-1 | - | TRBV4-1 | - | TGCGCCAGCAGCCAAGCTAGAAATGAGCAGTTCTTC | CASSQARNEQFF
TRBJ2-7 | - | TRBV29-1 | - | TGCAGCGTTGAACTAGCCTCCTACGAGCAGTACTTC | CSVELASYEQYF
TRBJ2-2 | - | TRBV19 | - | TGTGCCAGCGAGGTGGTCGGGGAGCTGTTTTTT | CASEVVGELFF
TRBJ2-2 | - | TRBV27 | - | TGTGCCACCAATAGGGGGGGTCTCAACACCGGGGAGCTGTTTTTT | CATNRGGLNTGELFF
TRBJ1-3 | - | TRBV5-8 | - | TGTGCCAGCAGCTTGCAGGGCGACTCTGGAAACACCATATATTTT | CASSLQGDSGNTIYF
TRBJ2-7 | once | TRBV28 | - | TGTGCCAGCAGTTTAAACAGATACGAGCAGTACTTC | CASSLNRYEQYF
TRBJ1-2 | - | TRBV5-1 | TRBD1 | TGCGCCAGCAGCGAGGGGACAGGGGGTTCCCACTATGGCTACACCTTC | CASSEGTGGSHYGYTF
TRBJ2-1 | - | TRBV7-9 | - | TGTGCCAGCAGCTTAATAGAGTACAATGAGCAGTTCTTC | CASSLIEYNEQFF
TRBJ2-5 | - | TRBV7-2 | TRBD2 | TGTGCCAGCAGCCCTGCGAGCGGGAGGCTGGAGCAGTACTTC | CASSPASGRLEQYF
TRBJ2-7 | once | TRBV7-9 | TRBD1 | TGTGCCAGCAGTGACAGGGCCCTGGGGTACGAGCAGTACTTC | CASSDRALGYEQYF
TRBJ1-1 | - | TRBV11-2 | - | TGTGCCAGCAGCTTCAAGGGGGAGACTGAAGCTTTCTTT | CASSFKGETEAFF
TRBJ1-1 | - | TRBV28 | - | TGTGCCAGCAGTATACGTACAGGATGGAGTGAAGCTTTCTTT | CASSIRTGWSEAFF
TRBJ2-1 | - | TRBV19 | - | TGTGCCAGTAGGAGCGGAATCTCCTACAATGAGCAGTTCTTC | CASRSGISYNEQFF
TRBJ2-2 | - | TRBV5-1 | TRBD1 | TGCGCCAGCAGCTGGGGACAGGGGGCTACCGGGGAGCTGTTTTTT | CASSWGQGATGELFF
TRBJ2-6 | - | TRBV18 | - | TGTGCCAGCTCACCCGACACAGGCTCTGGGGCCAACGTCCTGACTTTC | CASSPDTGSGANVLTF
TRBJ2-7 | - | TRBV6-6 | TRBD2 | TGTGCCGCCCGGGGTAGCGGGAGTTACGTGCAGTACTTC | CAARGSGSYVQYF
TRBJ1-6 | once | TRBV9 | TRBD1 | TGTGCCAGCAGCGCCGGGACAGGGGCTAATTCACCCCTCCACTTT | CASSAGTGANSPLHF
TRBJ1-4 | - | TRBV5-1 | - | TGCGCCAGCAGCAGCCACTATGACAGGATTAATGAAAAACTGTTTTTT | CASSSHYDRINEKLFF
TRBJ1-4 | - | TRBV5-6 | TRBD1 | TGTGCCAGCAGCTGGGGGACAGCAACTAATGAAAAACTGTTTTTT | CASSWGTATNEKLFF
TRBJ2-5 | - | TRBV5-1 | TRBD2 | TGCGCCAGCAGTGGGACTAGCGGGAGGGGAGAGACCCAGTACTTC | CASSGTSGRGETQYF
TRBJ2-1 | - | TRBV28 | - | TGTGCCACCCGGCATGCGGTCACGTGGGGCGATGAGCAGTTCTTC | CATRHAVTWGDEQFF
TRBJ2-5 | - | TRBV5-1 | TRBD1 | TGCGCCAGCACACCGGGACAGGGGTGGGAGGAGACCCAGTACTTC | CASTPGQGWEETQYF
TRBJ2-7 | - | TRBV27 | TRBD1 | TGTGCCAGCAGTTTGGACAGGGGGCGCAGCGAGCAGTACTTC | CASSLDRGRSEQYF